Sequencing of this TCR beta chain was carried out in a study of blood T cell repertoires in COVID-19. Study summary: Sites in the United States, Italy and Spain provided acute and convalescent COVID-19 samples. Sources were T cells, B-cell-depleted T cells, or PBMCs; the material itself was cDNA or gDNA.

CDR3 length: 14 amino acids. Germline V gene sequence: CDR1 LNHNV, CDR2 YYDKDF (reference sequence). V lost 1 base, J lost 3 bases, and 10 bases lay in between. Authors' methods: Estimation of nucleated cell counts was performed using reference gene primer amplification. The table came from immunoSEQ multiplex PCR; TCRdb's copy has only in-frame clones and leaves some out. The D gene and trimming were derived from the DNA, and the V and J assignments and clone size from that table. The sample yields about 97,000 clones, 85% seen once. The receptor comes from a woman in her 70s with active or convalescent COVID-19. Sequencing was done on a sample of peripheral blood. This chain links TRBV15 with TRBJ2-7, with D tentatively TRBD2 (5 bases). The DNA of the CDR3 is TGTGCCACCAGCAGAGGGATCGCGGGCTACGAGCAGTACTTC. Translation gives CATSRGIAGYEQYF.